A selection of T cell receptor beta chains follows, all from one sample in a study of cytomegalovirus exposure and HLA in healthy donors. Using immunoSEQ multiplex PCR, the repertoire was profiled, and TCRdb retains in-frame clones only, with some absent. The sample consists of some 150,000 clones, around three quarters of them appearing once. What was sequenced was PBMCs. These receptors came from a middle-aged man in good health and CMV-seropositive. Each CDR3 is given with its conserved first and last residue. The D gene is left open where the match is weak. Clone size is given for some rows only: seen once, a few or many times, or a class if the clone is expanded.

j_call: TRBJ2-7
d_call: .
clone_size: .
v_call: TRBV28
cdr3_nt: TGTGCCAGCAGGTCAACAGGGTACGAGCAGTACTTC
cdr3_aa: CASRSTGYEQYF

j_call: TRBJ1-4
d_call: TRBD1
clone_size: .
v_call: TRBV30
cdr3_nt: TGTGCCTGGGTCGGGACAGGCAATGAAAAACTGTTTTTT
cdr3_aa: CAWVGTGNEKLFF

j_call: TRBJ1-4
d_call: TRBD1
clone_size: .
v_call: TRBV6-5
cdr3_nt: TGTGCCAGCAGTTCGGGGACAGGGTCAGTGGAAAAACTGTTTTTT
cdr3_aa: CASSSGTGSVEKLFF

j_call: TRBJ2-7
d_call: .
clone_size: .
v_call: TRBV5-4
cdr3_nt: TGTGCCAGCAGCTTCAACTCCTACGAGCAGTACTTC
cdr3_aa: CASSFNSYEQYF

j_call: TRBJ1-1
d_call: .
clone_size: .
v_call: TRBV7-7
cdr3_nt: TGTGCCAGCAGCTTACGGGGCGACGGGAGCACTGAAGCTTTCTTT
cdr3_aa: CASSLRGDGSTEAFF

j_call: TRBJ2-1
d_call: .
clone_size: few
v_call: TRBV5-1
cdr3_nt: TGCGCCAGCAGCTTGCAAGGGGAATACAATGAGCAGTTCTTC
cdr3_aa: CASSLQGEYNEQFF

j_call: TRBJ2-1
d_call: .
clone_size: .
v_call: TRBV7-7
cdr3_nt: TGTGCCAGCAGCCTGACTAACTACAATGAGCAGTTCTTC
cdr3_aa: CASSLTNYNEQFF

j_call: TRBJ1-1
d_call: TRBD1
clone_size: once
v_call: TRBV18
cdr3_nt: TGTGCCAGCTCACCAAATACAGGGGCCGATGGAGCTTTCTTT
cdr3_aa: CASSPNTGADGAFF

j_call: TRBJ2-3
d_call: .
clone_size: .
v_call: TRBV5-1
cdr3_nt: TGCGCCAGCAGCTTGGTGGGCGCGGCCCAGGGAGGAGATACGCAGTATTTT
cdr3_aa: CASSLVGAAQGGDTQYF

j_call: TRBJ1-5
d_call: .
clone_size: .
v_call: TRBV7-9
cdr3_nt: TGTGCCAGCAGTAACACCGGAGGGCAGCCCCAGCATTTT
cdr3_aa: CASSNTGGQPQHF

j_call: TRBJ1-2
d_call: TRBD1
clone_size: .
v_call: TRBV29-1
cdr3_nt: TGCAGCAAGTTGGACAGGACCTATGGCTACACCTTC
cdr3_aa: CSKLDRTYGYTF

j_call: TRBJ2-7
d_call: TRBD2
clone_size: few
v_call: TRBV6-5
cdr3_nt: TGTGCCAGCAGTACAAATAGCGGGAGCTCCTACGAGCAGTACTTC
cdr3_aa: CASSTNSGSSYEQYF

j_call: TRBJ2-3
d_call: TRBD1
clone_size: .
v_call: TRBV5-1
cdr3_nt: TGCGCCAGCAGCTTCGCCGGGACAGGGGTGGGGAGCACAGATACGCAGTATTTT
cdr3_aa: CASSFAGTGVGSTDTQYF

j_call: TRBJ2-7
d_call: .
clone_size: .
v_call: TRBV19
cdr3_nt: TGTGCCAGTAGTATCGGACAGTACTACGAGCAGTACTTC
cdr3_aa: CASSIGQYYEQYF

j_call: TRBJ2-2
d_call: TRBD1
clone_size: .
v_call: TRBV7-2
cdr3_nt: TGTGCCAGCAGCTTTCAGGGACAGGGTTACGGGGAGCTGTTTTTT
cdr3_aa: CASSFQGQGYGELFF

j_call: TRBJ2-1
d_call: TRBD2
clone_size: .
v_call: TRBV14
cdr3_nt: TGTGCCAGCAGCCAAGCACGGCTAGCGGGAGAGACAACCGACAATGAGCAGTTCTTC
cdr3_aa: CASSQARLAGETTDNEQFF

j_call: TRBJ1-1
d_call: .
clone_size: .
v_call: TRBV30
cdr3_nt: TGTGCCTGGAGTAGAGAAGTAGCTGAAGCTTTCTTT
cdr3_aa: CAWSREVAEAFF

j_call: TRBJ1-1
d_call: TRBD1
clone_size: .
v_call: TRBV4-3
cdr3_nt: TGCGCCAGCAGTCCAGGCCCGACAGGGACGAATGAAGCTTTCTTT
cdr3_aa: CASSPGPTGTNEAFF

j_call: TRBJ1-1
d_call: .
clone_size: .
v_call: TRBV11-2
cdr3_nt: TGTGCCAGCGGACCGACAGAGATGAACACTGAAGCTTTCTTT
cdr3_aa: CASGPTEMNTEAFF

j_call: TRBJ1-2
d_call: TRBD1
clone_size: .
v_call: TRBV7-9
cdr3_nt: TGTGCCAGCAGCTATGACAGGGACTATGGCTACACCTTC
cdr3_aa: CASSYDRDYGYTF

j_call: TRBJ1-1
d_call: .
clone_size: .
v_call: TRBV7-2
cdr3_nt: TGTGCCAGCAGCAAGACGGGAGGGGCCACTGAAGCTTTCTTT
cdr3_aa: CASSKTGGATEAFF

j_call: TRBJ2-2
d_call: .
clone_size: .
v_call: TRBV10-1
cdr3_nt: TGCGCCAGCAGTGATTTCTGGACGGGAGACACCGGGGAGCTGTTTTTT
cdr3_aa: CASSDFWTGDTGELFF

j_call: TRBJ1-1
d_call: .
clone_size: .
v_call: TRBV19
cdr3_nt: TGTGCCAGTAGGATTGGGGGGGGTACTGAAGCTTTCTTT
cdr3_aa: CASRIGGGTEAFF

j_call: TRBJ1-3
d_call: .
clone_size: .
v_call: TRBV5-1
cdr3_nt: TGCGCCAGCAGCCTTGGCGGTTTAGGTTCTGGAAACACCATATATTTT
cdr3_aa: CASSLGGLGSGNTIYF

j_call: TRBJ1-2
d_call: TRBD1
clone_size: .
v_call: TRBV30
cdr3_nt: TGTGCCTGGAACAGGGGGCCTGGCTACACCTTC
cdr3_aa: CAWNRGPGYTF

j_call: TRBJ2-5
d_call: TRBD2
clone_size: .
v_call: TRBV7-2
cdr3_nt: TGTGCCAGCAGGAGGGGACTAGCGGGAGTGGAGACCCAGTACTTC
cdr3_aa: CASRRGLAGVETQYF

j_call: TRBJ2-7
d_call: TRBD1
clone_size: .
v_call: TRBV7-9
cdr3_nt: TGTGCCAGCAGCTTAGGACAGGGGGCGATGTACGAGCAGTACTTC
cdr3_aa: CASSLGQGAMYEQYF

j_call: TRBJ2-7
d_call: TRBD2
clone_size: .
v_call: TRBV2
cdr3_nt: TGTGCCAGCAGTGAAGTGAGGGCTAGCGGGGCCTCCTACGAGCAGTACTTC
cdr3_aa: CASSEVRASGASYEQYF

j_call: TRBJ2-2
d_call: .
clone_size: .
v_call: TRBV7-7
cdr3_nt: TGTGCCAGCAGCTCGACAGTACTCACCGGGGAGCTGTTTTTT
cdr3_aa: CASSSTVLTGELFF

j_call: TRBJ2-3
d_call: TRBD1
clone_size: .
v_call: TRBV25-1
cdr3_nt: TGTGCCAGCCGGGACAGCCATTTCACAGATACGCAGTATTTT
cdr3_aa: CASRDSHFTDTQYF

j_call: TRBJ2-7
d_call: .
clone_size: .
v_call: TRBV9
cdr3_nt: TGTGCCAGCAGCGTGTTTCTCGGGGAGCAGTACTTC
cdr3_aa: CASSVFLGEQYF

j_call: TRBJ2-7
d_call: .
clone_size: .
v_call: TRBV10-3
cdr3_nt: TGTGCCATCAGTGGCGGCGGGTCGAGGAACGAGCAGTACTTC
cdr3_aa: CAISGGGSRNEQYF

j_call: TRBJ2-7
d_call: .
clone_size: .
v_call: TRBV23-1
cdr3_nt: TGCGCCAGCAGCAGGGTCCTCGAGCAGTACTTC
cdr3_aa: CASSRVLEQYF

j_call: TRBJ2-7
d_call: TRBD1
clone_size: .
v_call: TRBV5-1
cdr3_nt: TGCGCCAGCAGGATCGGGACAGTCTCCTACGAGCAGTACTTC
cdr3_aa: CASRIGTVSYEQYF

j_call: TRBJ1-2
d_call: .
clone_size: .
v_call: TRBV4-2
cdr3_nt: TGTGCCAGCAGCCAAGGGACAGTGGATGGCTACACCTTC
cdr3_aa: CASSQGTVDGYTF

j_call: TRBJ2-5
d_call: TRBD1
clone_size: few
v_call: TRBV5-4
cdr3_nt: TGTGCCAGCAGCTTACAGGGGGCCGTAGAGACCCAGTACTTC
cdr3_aa: CASSLQGAVETQYF

j_call: TRBJ2-7
d_call: .
clone_size: .
v_call: TRBV15
cdr3_nt: TGTGCCACCAGAACTAGTAGCTCCTACGAGCAGTACTTC
cdr3_aa: CATRTSSSYEQYF

j_call: TRBJ1-5
d_call: TRBD1
clone_size: .
v_call: TRBV2
cdr3_nt: TGTGCCAGCAGCCCGCGAGACAGGGTTAGTAATCAGCCCCAGCATTTT
cdr3_aa: CASSPRDRVSNQPQHF

j_call: TRBJ1-5
d_call: .
clone_size: .
v_call: TRBV7-2
cdr3_nt: TGTGCCAGCAGTTCAGGGGACAATTATCAGCCCCAGCATTTT
cdr3_aa: CASSSGDNYQPQHF

j_call: TRBJ2-1
d_call: .
clone_size: .
v_call: TRBV5-4
cdr3_nt: TGTGCCAGCAGCGTCGATAGTCTTAATGAGCAGTTCTTC
cdr3_aa: CASSVDSLNEQFF

j_call: TRBJ2-7
d_call: TRBD2
clone_size: few
v_call: TRBV5-1
cdr3_nt: TGCGCCAGCAGCCCAGGGACTAGCGGGAGCTGGGGGCAGTACTTC
cdr3_aa: CASSPGTSGSWGQYF

j_call: TRBJ1-2
d_call: .
clone_size: few
v_call: TRBV11-2
cdr3_nt: TGTGCCAGCAGCTTGTCGCAGGGCTCATCAGGCTACACCTTC
cdr3_aa: CASSLSQGSSGYTF

j_call: TRBJ2-4
d_call: .
clone_size: .
v_call: TRBV28
cdr3_nt: TGTGCCAGCTACGATTCCCAGGGATCCAAAAACATTCAGTACTTC
cdr3_aa: CASYDSQGSKNIQYF

j_call: TRBJ2-5
d_call: TRBD1
clone_size: .
v_call: TRBV18
cdr3_nt: TGTGCCAGCTCAGCGGACAGGTTACCTTCGTACTTC
cdr3_aa: CASSADRLPSYF

j_call: TRBJ2-7
d_call: TRBD2
clone_size: .
v_call: TRBV7-9
cdr3_nt: TGTGCCAGCAACCCTCCCGGGACTAGCGGTATGGGGTACGAGCAGTACTTC
cdr3_aa: CASNPPGTSGMGYEQYF

j_call: TRBJ1-4
d_call: TRBD1
clone_size: .
v_call: TRBV7-9
cdr3_nt: TGTGCCAGCAGCTTAGTTCGGACAGGGAATATAAATGAAAAACTGTTTTTT
cdr3_aa: CASSLVRTGNINEKLFF